Presented here are 24 T cell receptor beta chains from one specimen sequenced in a study of blood T cell repertoires in COVID-19. Only in-frame clones appear in the TCRdb table, and some are missing; sequencing was by immunoSEQ multiplex PCR. The sample has about 130,000 clones; 90% are singletons. The sample taken for sequencing was peripheral blood. The receptors here all came from a man in his 60s with COVID-19, enrolled during active disease.

The chain combines TRBV7-2 with TRBJ1-5, with a possible D match to TRBD1 (5 bases). The V gene lost 3 bases and the J gene lost 3 bases, with 12 bases spanning the gap. In germline, CDR1 is SGHTA, CDR2 FQGNSA. CDR3 length equals 15 residues. The CDR3 protein is CASSFGTRINQPQHF. CDR3 nucleotide sequence: TGTGCCAGCAGCTTTGGGACTCGGATCAATCAGCCCCAGCATTTT.

The V gene is TRBV11-1, the J gene TRBJ2-7; 7 bases align to TRBD2. The CDR3 is made up of 15 amino acids. Germline lookup yields CDR1 SGHAT and CDR2 FQDESV (reference sequence). Trimming took 5 bases from V and 2 from J; bases not matched to a gene: 9. The CDR3 nucleotides read TGTGCCAGCAGCCCGGGAGGAGGGTCGGCCTACGAGCAGTACTTC. As protein: CASSPGGGSAYEQYF. The whole variable domain, remainder taken from reference TRBV11-1 and TRBJ2-7, is EAEVAQSPRYKITEKSQAVAFWCDPISGHATLYWYRQILGQGPELLVQFQDESVVDDSQLPKDRFSAERLKGVDSTLKIQPAELGDSAMYLCASSPGGGSAYEQYFGPGTRLTVT.

This clone showed up just a few times. The rearrangement joins TRBV7-6 to TRBJ2-3; tentatively, D is TRBD1 (6 bases). Deletions cut 7 bases from V and 1 base from J, with 15 bases between. Per the germline V gene, CDR1 is SGHVS and CDR2 is FNYEAQ. The CDR3 extends over 15 amino acids. The CDR3 region has the DNA TGTGCCAGCACAAGACAGGCAGTAGGCACAGATACGCAGTATTTT. This codes for CASTRQAVGTDTQYF.

The J gene is TRBJ2-1, the V gene TRBV15, with a weak D call TRBD2 (6 bases). The germline CDR1 and CDR2 sequences are LNHNV and YYDKDF (reference sequence). The CDR3 is 16 residues long. The V end lost 0 bases, the J end lost 2 bases, and 11 bases lay between the germline ends. The CDR3 is CATSRDLLATYNEQFF. The CDR3 DNA sequence: TGTGCCACCAGCAGAGATCTACTAGCTACCTACAATGAGCAGTTCTTC.

The V gene is TRBV6-1, the J gene TRBJ1-4; no clear D. Germline V gives CDR1 MNHNS, CDR2 SASEGT. The CDR3 has 18 amino acids. V dropped 1 base and J dropped 1 base, with 16 bases sitting between them. Written as DNA, the CDR3 is TGTGCCAGCAGTGAAGGGGCAGGTAGAGGGAAAACTAATGAAAAACTGTTTTTT. It translates to CASSEGAGRGKTNEKLFF.

The chain is built from TRBV21-1 and TRBJ2-7; TRBD1 is the table's D call and was not checked against the DNA. TRBV21-1 is described as a pseudogene. This CDR3 contains 13 residues. The CDR3 sequence is CASSRDRVDEQYF. The CDR3, as DNA: TGTGCCAGCAGCCGGGACAGGGTTGACGAGCAGTACTTC.

V gene TRBV10-2 combines with J gene TRBJ2-7, with D perhaps TRBD2 (5 bases). The CDR3 spans 14 residues. With 5 bases removed from V and 2 bases from J, the gap between germline ends came to 13 bases. In germline, CDR1 is WSHSY, CDR2 SAAADI. CDR3 DNA sequence: TGCGCCAGCAGTCGGACGGGGTCCACCTACGAGCAGTACTTC. Translated: CASSRTGSTYEQYF.

This chain uses TRBV28 with TRBJ2-1; D may be TRBD2 (5 bases). Trimming pared 5 bases from V and 9 bases from J, leaving 11 bases between. The V gene's germline CDR1 is MDHEN and CDR2 SYDVKM. The length of the CDR3 is 12 residues. Written as DNA, the CDR3 is TGTGCCAGCAGTGCCCCCCGGGGTGAGCAGTTCTTC. This translates into CASSAPRGEQFF.

J is TRBJ2-7 and V is TRBV11-2; TRBD2 agrees at 14 bases. Unmatched junction bases numbered 3, after V lost 5 bases and J lost 3 bases. The CDR3 sequence is 15 residues long. The germline CDR1 and CDR2 sequences are SGHAT and FQNNGV. CDR3 DNA sequence: TGTGCCAGCAGCGACGGGACTAGCGGGAGCTACGAGCAGTACTTC. Translation gives CASSDGTSGSYEQYF.

V and J are TRBV7-2 and TRBJ2-3, with 8 bases that match TRBD2. CDR1 SGHTA and CDR2 FQGNSA come from the germline V gene. Trimming cost V 5 bases and J 5 bases; bases outside gene matches: 6. The CDR3 contains 14 residues. The DNA of the CDR3 is TGTGCCAGCAGCACCATTAGCGGGGTAGATACGCAGTATTTT. It codes for CASSTISGVDTQYF.

The V gene is TRBV5-1, the J gene TRBJ1-2; TRBD1 matches at 8 bases. V was pared by 0 bases and J by 4 bases, with 8 bases of the junction left unmatched. The length of the CDR3 is 16 residues. Per the germline V gene, CDR1 is SGHRS and CDR2 is YFSETQ. CDR3 protein: CASSLEGLGQGYGYTF. The CDR3 nucleotides are TGCGCCAGCAGCTTGGAAGGTCTCGGACAGGGCTATGGCTACACCTTC.

The rearrangement uses TRBV15 and TRBJ1-2; 7 bases fit TRBD1. The trim removed 5 bases at V and 8 bases at J, leaving 8 bases unmatched. Looked up from germline, CDR1 is LNHNV and CDR2 is YYDKDF (reference sequence). This CDR3 comprises 13 residues. Here the CDR3 reads CATSASTGDGYTF. The CDR3 nucleotides are TGTGCCACCAGCGCAAGTACAGGGGACGGCTACACCTTC.

Notes on this clone: Other nucleotide sequences in the sample specify the same CDR3. The rearrangement uses TRBV12-3 or TRBV12-4 and TRBJ1-5; D is undetermined. This CDR3 spans 13 amino acids. V was trimmed by 1 base and J by 4 bases, leaving 5 bases between them. The CDR3 sequence: CASSLGQNQPQHF. The CDR3 DNA sequence: TGTGCCAGCAGTTTAGGCCAGAATCAGCCCCAGCATTTT.

V and J are TRBV6-5 and TRBJ2-7, with 7 bases matching TRBD1. CDR1 is MNHEY and CDR2 is SVGAGI in the germline V gene. Germline trimming cut 7 bases from V and 3 bases from J; bases unmatched to any gene: 6. The CDR3 is 13 residues long. CDR3 protein: CASKSTGYYEQYF. Here the CDR3 DNA reads TGTGCCAGCAAATCGACAGGGTACTACGAGCAGTACTTC.

The CDR3 is CSVEDRTGKVSYGAFF. CDR3 sequence (DNA): TGCAGCGTTGAAGATCGAACAGGGAAGGTCTCCTACGGAGCTTTCTTT. The rearrangement links TRBV29-1 to TRBJ1-1; possible D gene TRBD1, 6 bases. Trimming shortened V by 0 bases and J by 10 bases, and 24 bases separated the two germline ends. Germline V gene sequence: CDR1 SQVTM, CDR2 ANQGSEA. CDR3 length equals 16 residues.

This rearrangement joins TRBV28 to TRBJ1-4; D possibly corresponds to TRBD1 (5 bases). The CDR3 length is 14 residues. CDR1 is MDHEN and CDR2 is SYDVKM in the germline V gene. Trimming took 8 bases from V and 6 from J, leaving 16 bases between them. CDR3 nucleotides: TGTGCCAGCTGCATCGGGGGTCGAGATGAAAAACTGTTTTTT. Translating it yields CASCIGGRDEKLFF.

The V call is TRBV6-5, the J call TRBJ2-2, with D possibly TRBD2 on 7 matching bases. Trimming stripped 6 bases from V and 6 bases from J, with 14 bases between. The CDR3 contains 14 residues. Germline V gene sequence: CDR1 MNHEY, CDR2 SVGAGI. The CDR3 loop is CASRARGGPGELFF. CDR3 bases: TGTGCCAGCAGAGCTAGGGGGGGCCCCGGGGAGCTGTTTTTT.

V and J are TRBV7-2 and TRBJ1-5; TRBD1 matches at 9 bases. Looked up from germline, CDR1 is SGHTA and CDR2 is FQGNSA. V shed 4 bases, J shed 6 bases, and the junction held 7 bases outside the gene matches. This CDR3 is built from 15 residues. This CDR3 reads CASSSTGGEGQPQHF. DNA for the CDR3: TGTGCCAGCAGCTCTACAGGGGGCGAGGGTCAGCCCCAGCATTTT.

This clone appeared a single time. This chain links TRBV19 with TRBJ2-1; 13 bases are a match to TRBD2. Losses at the gene ends were 8 bases for V and 8 bases for J; bases not matched to a gene: 9. The CDR3 runs to 15 residues. Germline V gives CDR1 LNHDA, CDR2 SQIVND (reference sequence). CDR3 coding DNA: TGTGCCAGTTCCCCGGGACTAGCGGGATTCTATGAGCAGTTCTTC. Encoded protein: CASSPGLAGFYEQFF. Supplemented by reference TRBV19 and TRBJ2-1, the full variable domain reads DGGITQSPKYLFRKEGQNVTLSCEQNLNHDAMYWYRQDPGQGLRLIYYSQIVNDFQKGDIAEGYSVSREKKESFPLTVTSAQKNPTAFYLCASSPGLAGFYEQFFGPGTRLTVL.

This chain joins TRBV7-2 and TRBJ2-7; 7 bases map to TRBD2. This CDR3 contains 14 residues. The germline gives CDR1 SGHTA, CDR2 FQGNSA. V shed 4 bases, J shed 7 bases, and the junction held 10 bases outside the gene matches. The CDR3 protein is CASSSLWEGQEQYF. The CDR3 nucleotides are TGTGCCAGCAGCTCCCTTTGGGAGGGCCAAGAGCAGTACTTC.

The rearrangement links TRBV30 to TRBJ1-1; TRBD1 agrees at 9 bases. CDR3 length: 15 residues. The V segment lost 3 bases and the J segment 0 bases; nucleotides outside the gene matches: 5. Per the germline V gene, CDR1 is GTSNPN and CDR2 is SVGIG (reference sequence). CDR3 protein: CAWRDGQGMNTEAFF. The DNA of the CDR3 is TGTGCCTGGAGGGACGGACAGGGGATGAACACTGAAGCTTTCTTT.

The rearrangement joins TRBV7-9 to TRBJ1-5; 10 bases align to TRBD1. Germline values: CDR1 SEHNR, CDR2 FQNEAQ (reference sequence). The V segment lost 1 base and the J segment 6 bases; nucleotides outside the gene matches: 9. The length of the CDR3 is 17 residues. CDR3 region: CASSLVRRQGAPQPQHF. CDR3 nucleotides: TGTGCCAGCAGCTTAGTTCGTAGACAGGGGGCACCTCAGCCCCAGCATTTT.

The CDR3 sequence is CASSVRGGGETQYF. The CDR3 nucleotides are TGTGCCAGCAGCGTAAGGGGGGGCGGAGAGACCCAGTACTTC. V is TRBV9 and J is TRBJ2-5, with D maybe TRBD2 (7 bases). This CDR3 has 14 amino acids. Trimming pared 1 base from V and 4 bases from J, leaving 11 bases between. CDR1 and CDR2 from the germline V gene are SGDLS and YYNGEE.

The rearrangement uses TRBV11-3 and TRBJ2-1; 10 bases map to TRBD2. The CDR3 is 15 amino acids. V lost 4 bases to trimming and J lost 8 bases; unmatched junction nucleotides: 8. Looked up from germline, CDR1 is SGHNT and CDR2 is YENEEA. CDR3 nucleotides: TGTGCCAGCAGCTCTTGGGCTAGCGGGAGCCATGAGCAGTTCTTC. Its translation is CASSSWASGSHEQFF.